This paragraph covers one TCR beta chain sequence. Only a few counts were recorded for this clonotype. Which antigen it targets is not known. No much larger clone exists at a distance of one base, and base qualities are not known. The data were taken from a study of T cells after yellow fever vaccination (dated by TCRdb to about 2019). Regarding the study in general: The SMART-Seq v4 Ultra Low Input RNA kit was used to prepare libraries from fractions with low cell numbers. To track T-cell clones before and after primary and booster YFV17D yellow fever vaccination, bulk TCR alpha and beta repertoires were sequenced longitudinally. Two healthy male donors made up the cohort, one aged 18 to 30 years and the other aged 30 to 40 years. Blood was collected at multiple timepoints before and after primary and secondary immunization, and bulk PBMC replicates and cell subsets were isolated. General conclusions and limits of the study: A small fraction of clonotypes showed up in both the CD4 and CD8 compartments, probably as a result of convergent recombination. Because only a couple of donors were included in the study, the extent to which the findings can be generalized is limited. Because abundant contaminating clonotypes from the bulk population could be contained in FACS-sorted repertoires, computational filtering was required. Most clones expanded after primary vaccination (approximately 96% of CD4 and 80% to 90% of CD8) were re-detected after the booster, suggesting that broad memory maintenance occurred. Compared with the primary T-cell response, the secondary T-cell response was faster but weaker, reaching its peak on day 5 rather than on day 15.

The trim is 2 bases for V and 3 bases for J, with a gap of 14 bases between the germline ends. Taken from cysteine to phenylalanine, the CDR3 has 16 residues. Only CDR3 DNA is held: 48 bases, read in frame from base 1. Based on the germline V gene, the CDR1 and CDR2 sequences are SGHDT and YYEEEE. Read against the paper, the sample's treatment or condition label means: live attenuated yellow fever vaccine strain. At every blood-draw timepoint, two biological replicates of bulk PBMCs were collected. A standard Ficoll-Paque protocol was used to isolate PBMCs from peripheral blood. TriZol was used to extract RNA from bulk PBMCs, CD4 and CD8 fractions, and dextramer-positive and dextramer-negative fractions. TCR cDNA was synthesized by 5'RACE template switching, through which a universal primer site and unique molecular identifiers were introduced. cDNA synthesis was primed from both the TCR alpha and TCR beta constant segments. Two PCR steps were used to amplify libraries, with sample barcodes and sequencing adapters being added in the second step. Sequencing of libraries was performed on Illumina HiSeq 2500 (2x100 bp) or NovaSeq (2x150 bp). Regarding the original processing steps: Reads were demultiplexed and collapsed into UMI consensus sequences with MIGEC, and V(D)J alignment was performed with MiXCR. Vaccine-responding clonotypes were defined with edgeR using replicate PBMC samples, requiring FDR below 0.01 and a log2 fold change above 5 up to day 15. Each bulk clonotype was labeled CD4 or CD8 based on which sequenced repertoire, CD4 or CD8, contained the clonotype at higher abundance. TCRdb itself trimmed the public reads at Q25 with fastp, ran MiXCR and retained productive beta chains. Here each entry gathers all rows of one CDR3 protein and keeps the most common genes and DNA. What appears here as the V and J calls and clone size reflects TCRdb's work, not the paper's. Present in this sample are about 300,000 distinct CDR3 sequences, 6.8% of which were seen just once. 15% to 20% of the sample comes from the top ten.

Sequencing used PBMCs, obtained 35 to 50 days after the first yellow fever vaccination. This receptor chain uses TRBV5-6 and TRBJ2-2, with no confident D gene call. The receptor's source is a man aged 18 to 35 who received the YFV17D yellow fever vaccine. The CDR3 here reads CASSFRLSLDTGELFF. In nucleotide form, the sequence is TGTGCCAGCAGCTTTCGGCTGTCATTGGACACCGGGGAGCTGTTTTTT.